This paragraph covers one T cell receptor (beta chain) sequence. Measured with immunoSEQ multiplex PCR; TCRdb has only the in-frame clones, and not every one. The table records roughly 180,000 clones, more than 70% of them present only once. This specimen comes from a study of blood T cell repertoires in COVID-19. The V and J ends lost 2 bases and 2 bases, in that order; junction bases with no gene match: 18. Germline V gives CDR1 MDHEN, CDR2 SYDVKM. The CDR3 covers 19 residues. This sequence originates from a man aged 35-49 years who had recovered from COVID-19. The V call is TRBV28, the J call TRBJ2-7, with 7 bases aligning to TRBD2. The sample taken for sequencing was PBMCs or T cells enriched from blood (not recorded which). DNA of the CDR3: TGTGCCAGCAGTTTAGCACCTGGGGGTAGCGGGCCCCTCACCTACGAGCAGTACTTC. Encoded protein: CASSLAPGGSGPLTYEQYF.